This T cell receptor (beta chain) emerged from a study of cytotoxic CD8 clonotypes in ibrutinib-treated CLL. Study in general: Treatment had run for a median approximately twelve months, range 6 to 36, when response samples were taken.

Concerning this clone: Its antigen is unidentified.

Germline assignment: CDR1 LNHDA and CDR2 SQIVND (reference sequence). CDR3 length: 13 amino acids. Germline trimming cut 5 bases from V and 5 bases from J; bases unmatched to any gene: 2. Repertoires were generated with immunoSEQ multiplex PCR, while TCRdb's copy carries only in-frame clones and drops some. The sample has some 11,000 clones, about 62% seen once. Study-level points and caveats: Sustained-remission patients were sampled at different times than progressing patients were.

This sequence was found in a human donor with chronic lymphocytic leukemia. V usage is TRBV19 and J usage is TRBJ2-5; 10 bases fit TRBD1. The sequencing here drew on PBMCs, taken before ibrutinib treatment. The DNA of the CDR3 is TGTGCCAGTAGTCCGGGACAGGGGGAGACCCAGTACTTC. Protein product: CASSPGQGETQYF.